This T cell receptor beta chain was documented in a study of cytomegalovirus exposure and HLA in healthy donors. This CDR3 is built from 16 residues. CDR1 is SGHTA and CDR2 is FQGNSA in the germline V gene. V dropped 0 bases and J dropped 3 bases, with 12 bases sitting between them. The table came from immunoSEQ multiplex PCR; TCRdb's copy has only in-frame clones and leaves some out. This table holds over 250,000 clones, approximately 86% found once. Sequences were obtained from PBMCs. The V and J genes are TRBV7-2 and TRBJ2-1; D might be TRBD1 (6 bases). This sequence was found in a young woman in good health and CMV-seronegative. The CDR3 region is CASSLAQWGHYNEQFF. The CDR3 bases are TGTGCCAGCAGCTTAGCGCAGTGGGGACACTACAATGAGCAGTTCTTC.